This T cell receptor (beta chain) derives from a study of blood T cell repertoires in COVID-19. Many counts were recorded for this clone. The germline V gene encodes CDR1 LNHDA and CDR2 SQIVND (reference sequence). This CDR3 spans 12 amino acids. The germline V and J ends were trimmed by 4 bases and 6 bases, with 7 bases remaining between them. The age range of participants was about 18 to 95 years, with residence in some 25 US areas. The table came from immunoSEQ multiplex PCR; TCRdb's copy has only in-frame clones and leaves some out. Found here are approximately 360,000 clones, over 75% of them singletons; the top ten hold about 2.1%.

The receptor was isolated from a man aged 35 to 55 in a cohort exposed to, infected with or recovered from COVID-19 (not recorded which). J is TRBJ2-1 and V is TRBV19, with D tentatively TRBD2 (5 bases). Sequenced input: PBMCs or T cells enriched from blood (not recorded which). The CDR3 bases are TGTGCCAGTAGTACGACTACCAATGAGCAGTTCTTC. Translated: CASSTTTNEQFF.